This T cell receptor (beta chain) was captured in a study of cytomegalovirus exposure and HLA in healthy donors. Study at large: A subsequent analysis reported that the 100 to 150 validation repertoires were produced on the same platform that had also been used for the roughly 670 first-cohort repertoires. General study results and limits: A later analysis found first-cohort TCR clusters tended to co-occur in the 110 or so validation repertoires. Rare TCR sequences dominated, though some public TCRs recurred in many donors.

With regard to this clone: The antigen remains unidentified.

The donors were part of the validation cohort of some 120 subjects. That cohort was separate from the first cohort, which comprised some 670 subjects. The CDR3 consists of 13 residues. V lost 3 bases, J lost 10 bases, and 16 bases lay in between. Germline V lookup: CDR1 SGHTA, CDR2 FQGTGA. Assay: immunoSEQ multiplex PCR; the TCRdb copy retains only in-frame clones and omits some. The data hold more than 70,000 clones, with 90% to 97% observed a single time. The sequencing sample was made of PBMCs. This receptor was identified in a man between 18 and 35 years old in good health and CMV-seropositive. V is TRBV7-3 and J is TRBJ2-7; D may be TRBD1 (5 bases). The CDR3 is CASSLISSGLQYF. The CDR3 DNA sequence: TGTGCCAGCAGCTTGATATCCTCAGGGTTACAGTACTTC.